This TCR beta chain was sequenced for a study of shared clonotypes between healthy human individuals. Points from the study as a whole: Some naive CD4 clonotypes, roughly 5%, turned up in common across four donors. Estimated richness values were generally larger in naive subsets than in memory subsets.

Produced via immunoSEQ multiplex PCR; TCRdb's table is partial and in-frame only. Of under 650,000 clones listed, about 96% were seen once; the top ten hold 0.06%. Germline V CDR1 and CDR2: MNHNS, SASEGT. J lost 2 bases, V lost 11 bases, and 11 bases had no gene match. CDR3 length equals 14 residues. Each donor was a Caucasian adult residing in Nashville, Tennessee. Naive CD4+ cells were CD45RA-selected; the remaining cells were memory. Of note for this clone: Its target is unknown.

This chain links TRBV6-1 with TRBJ2-7, with 8 bases identical to TRBD1. The origin of this receptor is a woman between 25 and 40 years old in good health. The sample consisted of naive CD4+ T cells sorted from blood. Stated subset: CD45RA+ positively selected. The CDR3 nucleotides read TGTGCCGGAGGACCGGGACAGGCCCCCTACGAGCAGTACTTC. This gives the protein CAGGPGQAPYEQYF.